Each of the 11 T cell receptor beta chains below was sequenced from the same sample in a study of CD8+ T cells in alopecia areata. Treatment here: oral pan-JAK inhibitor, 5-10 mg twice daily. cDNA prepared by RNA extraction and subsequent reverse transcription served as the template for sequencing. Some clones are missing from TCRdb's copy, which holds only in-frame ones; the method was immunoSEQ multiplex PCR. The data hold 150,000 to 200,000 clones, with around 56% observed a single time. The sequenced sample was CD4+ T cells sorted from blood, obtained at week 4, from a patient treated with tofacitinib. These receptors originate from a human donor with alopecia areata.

This chain's CDR3 is CASSYRGQDLYNEQFF. As DNA, the CDR3 is TGTGCCAGCAGTTACAGGGGGCAAGATCTTTACAATGAGCAGTTCTTC. The rearrangement joins TRBV6-5 to TRBJ2-1; 7 bases line up with TRBD1. Germline CDR1 is MNHEY and CDR2 is SVGAGI. CDR3 size: 16 residues. J lost 4 bases, V lost 2 bases, and 8 bases had no gene match.

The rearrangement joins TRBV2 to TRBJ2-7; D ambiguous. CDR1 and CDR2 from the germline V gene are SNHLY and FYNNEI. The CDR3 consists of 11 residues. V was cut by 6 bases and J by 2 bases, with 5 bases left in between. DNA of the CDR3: TGTGCCAGCAGGCTAGCCTACGAGCAGTACTTC. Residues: CASRLAYEQYF.

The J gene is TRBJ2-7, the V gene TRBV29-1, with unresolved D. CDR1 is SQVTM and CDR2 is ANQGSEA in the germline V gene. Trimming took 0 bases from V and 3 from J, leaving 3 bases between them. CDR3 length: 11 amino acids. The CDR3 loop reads CSVEENYEQYF. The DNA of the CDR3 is TGCAGCGTTGAAGAAAACTACGAGCAGTACTTC.

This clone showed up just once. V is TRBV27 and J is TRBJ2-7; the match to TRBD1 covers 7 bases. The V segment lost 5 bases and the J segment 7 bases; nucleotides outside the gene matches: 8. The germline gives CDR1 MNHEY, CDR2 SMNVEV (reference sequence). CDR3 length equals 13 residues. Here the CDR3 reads CASSDRVSSEQYF. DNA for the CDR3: TGTGCCAGCAGTGACAGGGTTTCGTCTGAGCAGTACTTC.

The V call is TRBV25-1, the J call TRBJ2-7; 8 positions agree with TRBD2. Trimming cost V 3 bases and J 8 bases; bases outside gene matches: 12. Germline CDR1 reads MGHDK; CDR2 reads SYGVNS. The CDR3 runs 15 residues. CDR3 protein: CASSDPRGLVAQQYF. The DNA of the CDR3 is TGTGCCAGCAGTGATCCCAGGGGACTAGTAGCGCAGCAGTACTTC.

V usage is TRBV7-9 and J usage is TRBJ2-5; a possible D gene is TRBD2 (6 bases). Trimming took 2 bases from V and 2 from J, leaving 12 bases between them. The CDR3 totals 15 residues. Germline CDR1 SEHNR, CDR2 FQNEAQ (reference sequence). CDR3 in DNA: TGTGCCAGCAGCTTATTGCTAGCGCAACAAGAGACCCAGTACTTC. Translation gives CASSLLLAQQETQYF.

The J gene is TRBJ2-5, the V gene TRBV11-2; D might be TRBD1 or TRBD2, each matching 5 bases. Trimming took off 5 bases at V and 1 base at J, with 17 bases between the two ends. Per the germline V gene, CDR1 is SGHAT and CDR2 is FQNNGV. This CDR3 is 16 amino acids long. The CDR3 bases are TGTGCCAGCAGCGAGGGGAAACTGGGGTTCCAAGAGACCCAGTACTTC. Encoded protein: CASSEGKLGFQETQYF. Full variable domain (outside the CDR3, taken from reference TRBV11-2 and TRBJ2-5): EAGVAQSPRYKIIEKRQSVAFWCNPISGHATLYWYQQILGQGPKLLIQFQNNGVVDDSQLPKDRFSAERLKGVDSTLKIQPAKLEDSAVYLCASSEGKLGFQETQYFGPGTRLLVL.

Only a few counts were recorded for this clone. The CDR3 DNA reads TGCAGCGTCCCCGGCGGAGCGGATTCACCCCTCCACTTT. Translating gives CSVPGGADSPLHF. The V and J genes are TRBV29-1 and TRBJ1-6; D unresolved. This CDR3 spans 13 amino acids. CDR1 is SQVTM, CDR2 ANQGSEA, per germline. Trimming cost V 6 bases and J 8 bases, with 14 bases left between them.

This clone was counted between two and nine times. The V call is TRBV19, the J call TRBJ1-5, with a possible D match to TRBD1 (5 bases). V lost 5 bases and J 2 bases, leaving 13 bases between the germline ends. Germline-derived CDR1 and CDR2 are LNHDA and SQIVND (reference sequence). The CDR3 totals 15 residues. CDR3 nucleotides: TGTGCCAGTAGTTCGCGGGACCTAGGCAATCAGCCCCAGCATTTT. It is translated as CASSSRDLGNQPQHF.

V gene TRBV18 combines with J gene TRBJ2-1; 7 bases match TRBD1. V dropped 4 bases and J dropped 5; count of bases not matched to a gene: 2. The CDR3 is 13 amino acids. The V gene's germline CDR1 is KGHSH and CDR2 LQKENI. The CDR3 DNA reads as TGTGCCAGCTCACAAACAGGGGACAATGAGCAGTTCTTC. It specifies CASSQTGDNEQFF.

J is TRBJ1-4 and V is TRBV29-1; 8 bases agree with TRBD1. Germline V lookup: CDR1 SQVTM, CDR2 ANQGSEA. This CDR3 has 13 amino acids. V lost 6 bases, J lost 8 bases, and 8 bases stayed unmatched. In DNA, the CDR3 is TGCAGCGTAACCAGGGGGCGCGGGGAAAAACTGTTTTTT. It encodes CSVTRGRGEKLFF.